This T cell receptor beta chain emerged from a study of blood T cell repertoires in COVID-19. In the study's own analysis: Amplification of reference gene primers provided the estimated nucleated cell counts. This table comes from immunoSEQ multiplex PCR, and its TCRdb copy is limited to in-frame clones, with some not included. The DNA gave D and trimming, while V, J and clone size come from that table. The sample comprises 200,000 to 250,000 clones, 70% to 90% of which are singletons, and approximately 12% rests with the top ten. Trimming shortened V by 5 bases and J by 6 bases, and 14 bases separated the two germline ends. CDR3 size: 13 residues. CDR1 is LNHDA and CDR2 is SQIVND in the germline V gene (reference sequence).

The sample was peripheral blood. This receptor was identified in a woman under 30 who had recovered from COVID-19. The J gene is TRBJ2-7, the V gene TRBV19, with TRBD1 as a possible D gene (5 bases). The CDR3 region is CASSYTRQGEQYF. Here the CDR3 DNA reads TGTGCCAGTAGTTATACTCGTCAGGGCGAGCAGTACTTC.